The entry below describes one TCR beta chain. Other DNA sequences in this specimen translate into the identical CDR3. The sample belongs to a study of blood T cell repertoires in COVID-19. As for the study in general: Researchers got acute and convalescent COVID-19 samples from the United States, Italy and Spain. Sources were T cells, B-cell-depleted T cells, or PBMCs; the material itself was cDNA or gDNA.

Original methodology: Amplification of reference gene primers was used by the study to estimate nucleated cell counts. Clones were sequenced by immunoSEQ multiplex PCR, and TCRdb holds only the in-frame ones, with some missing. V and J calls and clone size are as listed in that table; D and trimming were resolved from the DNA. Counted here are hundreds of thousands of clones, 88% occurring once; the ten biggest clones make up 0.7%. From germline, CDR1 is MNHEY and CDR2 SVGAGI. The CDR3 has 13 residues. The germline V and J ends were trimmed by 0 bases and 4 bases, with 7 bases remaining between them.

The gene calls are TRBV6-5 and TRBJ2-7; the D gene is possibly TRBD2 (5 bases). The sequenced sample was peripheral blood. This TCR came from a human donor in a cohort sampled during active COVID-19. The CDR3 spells CASSYSRGYEQYF. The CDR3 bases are TGTGCCAGCAGTTACTCACGGGGTTACGAGCAGTACTTC.